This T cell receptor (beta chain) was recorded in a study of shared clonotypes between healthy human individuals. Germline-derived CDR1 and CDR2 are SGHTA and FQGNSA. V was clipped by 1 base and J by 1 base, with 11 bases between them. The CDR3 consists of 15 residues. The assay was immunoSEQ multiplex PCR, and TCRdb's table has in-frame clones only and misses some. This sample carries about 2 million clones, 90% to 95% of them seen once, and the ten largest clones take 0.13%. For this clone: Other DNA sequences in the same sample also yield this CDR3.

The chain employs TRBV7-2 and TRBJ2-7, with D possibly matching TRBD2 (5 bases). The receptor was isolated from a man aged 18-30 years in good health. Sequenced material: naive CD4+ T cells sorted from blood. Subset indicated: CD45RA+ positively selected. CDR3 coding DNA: TGTGCCAGCAGCTTAGTCCGAGGGTTTTCCTACGAGCAGTACTTC. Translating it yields CASSLVRGFSYEQYF.